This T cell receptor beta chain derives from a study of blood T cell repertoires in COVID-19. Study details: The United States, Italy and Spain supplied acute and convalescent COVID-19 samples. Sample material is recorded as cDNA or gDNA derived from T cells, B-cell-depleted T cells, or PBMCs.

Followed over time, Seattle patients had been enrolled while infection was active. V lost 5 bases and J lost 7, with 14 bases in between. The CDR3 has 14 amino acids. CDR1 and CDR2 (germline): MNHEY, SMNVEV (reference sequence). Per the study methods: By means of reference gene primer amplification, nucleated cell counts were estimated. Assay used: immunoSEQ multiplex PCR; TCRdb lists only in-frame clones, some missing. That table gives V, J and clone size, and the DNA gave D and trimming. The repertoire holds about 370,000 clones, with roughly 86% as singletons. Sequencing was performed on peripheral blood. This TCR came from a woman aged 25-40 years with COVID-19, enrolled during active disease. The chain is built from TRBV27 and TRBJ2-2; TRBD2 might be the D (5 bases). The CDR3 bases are TGTGCCAGCAGTCGGGGAGTAGGAGTCGGGGAGCTGTTTTTT. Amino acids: CASSRGVGVGELFF.